What follows are 22 T cell receptor beta chains derived from one specimen sequenced in a study of blood T cell repertoires in COVID-19. Data came from immunoSEQ multiplex PCR; TCRdb stores just in-frame clones and leaves some out. This sample yields about 180,000 clones, of which 89% are seen a single time; approximately 2.3% belongs to the top ten. Input material: PBMCs or T cells enriched from blood (not recorded which). The receptors were sampled from a woman aged 40 to 50 with acute COVID-19.

The genes are TRBV3-1 (or the pseudogene TRBV3-2) and TRBJ2-3, with 9 bases lining up with TRBD2. Germline V gene sequence: CDR1 LGHDT, CDR2 YNNKEL (reference sequence). The CDR3 has 16 residues. With V trimmed by 4 bases and J by 0 bases, 5 bases remained unmatched. The DNA of the CDR3 is TGTGCCAGCAGCCGACGAAGCGGGGGGAGCACAGATACGCAGTATTTT. This translates into CASSRRSGGSTDTQYF.

The gene calls are TRBV6-1 and TRBJ2-7, with D tentatively TRBD1 (5 bases). This CDR3 has 15 amino acids. Germline V gene lookup returns CDR1 MNHNS and CDR2 SASEGT. Trimming removed 2 bases at V and 2 bases at J, with 13 bases between. CDR3 sequence (DNA): TGTGCCAGCAGTGAATTGATCGGCAGGGCCTACGAGCAGTACTTC. Protein product: CASSELIGRAYEQYF.

The chain couples TRBV3-1 (or the pseudogene TRBV3-2) to TRBJ1-4; D is possibly TRBD1 (5 bases). The V gene's germline CDR1 is LGHDT and CDR2 YNNKEL (reference sequence). With 1 base removed from V and 8 bases from J, the gap between germline ends came to 14 bases. This CDR3 has 15 amino acids. The CDR3: CASSQASREGEKLFF. In DNA form, the CDR3 reads TGTGCCAGCAGCCAAGCGAGCAGGGAGGGAGAAAAACTGTTTTTT.

The rearrangement links TRBV3-1 (or the pseudogene TRBV3-2) to TRBJ2-7; no clear D gene. The CDR3 is 14 amino acids. Germline V CDR1 and CDR2: LGHDT, YNNKEL (reference sequence). V was pared by 0 bases and J by 0 bases, with 6 bases between. CDR3 in DNA: TGTGCCAGCAGCCAAGATCCGAGCTCCTACGAGCAGTACTTC. Encoded protein: CASSQDPSSYEQYF.

This clone was detected once. V is TRBV7-9 and J is TRBJ2-5; TRBD1 might be the D (5 bases). CDR1 SEHNR and CDR2 FQNEAQ come from the germline V gene (reference sequence). The CDR3 consists of 14 residues. Trimming removed 2 bases from V and 7 bases from J, with 14 bases in between. The CDR3 here is CASSLRGPGGTQYF. The DNA for the CDR3 is TGTGCCAGCAGCTTAAGGGGTCCCGGTGGGACCCAGTACTTC.

This chain joins TRBV7-9 and TRBJ2-1, with D possibly matching TRBD2 (6 bases). Germline-derived CDR1 and CDR2 are SEHNR and FQNEAQ (reference sequence). V was shortened by 3 bases and J by 0 bases, with 9 bases between the two germline ends. The CDR3 runs to 15 residues. The DNA for the CDR3 is TGTGCCAGCAGCTTTAGCGGAAGCTCCTACAATGAGCAGTTCTTC. Translating gives CASSFSGSSYNEQFF.

The CDR3 nucleotides are TGTGCCAGCAGCCTTTCGTTGTGGGGGGGGCGCGGGGAGACCCAGTACTTC. It translates to CASSLSLWGGRGETQYF. The V gene is TRBV3-1 (or the pseudogene TRBV3-2), the J gene TRBJ2-5, with a possible D match to TRBD2 (7 bases). The germline V and J ends were trimmed by 4 bases and 5 bases, with 23 bases remaining between them. The V gene's germline CDR1 is LGHDT and CDR2 YNNKEL (reference sequence). This CDR3 has 17 residues.

The chain is built from TRBV7-2 and TRBJ1-6, with 10 bases aligning to TRBD1. Unmatched junction bases numbered 9, after V lost 4 bases and J lost 9 bases. From germline, CDR1 is SGHTA and CDR2 FQGNSA. The CDR3 covers 16 residues. The CDR3 spells CASSSQTGGAPSPLHF. The CDR3 DNA sequence: TGTGCCAGCAGCTCGCAGACAGGGGGCGCCCCTTCACCCCTCCACTTT. Together with reference TRBV7-2 and TRBJ1-6, the CDR3 gives the full variable domain: GAGVSQSPSNKVTEKGKDVELRCDPISGHTALYWYRQSLGQGLEFLIYFQGNSAPDKSGLPSDRFSAERTGGSVSTLTIQRTQQEDSAVYLCASSSQTGGAPSPLHFGNGTRLTVT.

The chain is built from TRBV29-1 and TRBJ2-1, with a weak D call TRBD2 (5 bases). Germline-derived CDR1 and CDR2 are SQVTM and ANQGSEA. The V end was cut by 2 bases, the J end by 4 bases, with 15 bases between. The CDR3 is 15 residues long. The chain's CDR3 is CSVERGMDQYNEQFF. CDR3 DNA: TGCAGCGTTGAACGGGGAATGGACCAATACAATGAGCAGTTCTTC.

The V call is TRBV5-1, the J call TRBJ1-4; 9 bases line up with TRBD1. The CDR3 spans 19 residues. Germline assignment: CDR1 SGHRS and CDR2 YFSETQ. After removal of 3 bases from V and 5 bases from J, the junction contained 17 bases not matched to a gene. DNA of the CDR3: TGCGCCAGCAGCTCGGGCCTCGGGACAGGGTTTGGGCGGAATGAAAAACTGTTTTTT. Translating it yields CASSSGLGTGFGRNEKLFF.

The V and J genes are TRBV30 and TRBJ2-7; 13 bases line up with TRBD2. CDR1 GTSNPN and CDR2 SVGIG come from the germline V gene (reference sequence). The CDR3 length is 17 residues. V lost 2 bases and J lost 0; bases outside the gene matches: 7. CDR3 bases: TGTGCCTGGAGTCGACTGGGGACTAGCGGGACCTCCTACGAGCAGTACTTC. Protein sequence: CAWSRLGTSGTSYEQYF.

J is TRBJ2-2 and V is TRBV4-1; tentative D call: TRBD2 (6 bases). This CDR3 spans 15 amino acids. The germline V gene encodes CDR1 MGHRA and CDR2 YSYEKL. Trimming cost V 1 base and J 5 bases, with 11 bases left between them. The CDR3: CASSQGLRGTGELFF. In nucleotides, the CDR3 is TGCGCCAGCAGCCAAGGCCTGCGGGGAACCGGGGAGCTGTTTTTT.

V is TRBV5-1 and J is TRBJ1-1; TRBD1 agrees at 9 bases. This CDR3 has 15 amino acids. Germline CDR1 SGHRS, CDR2 YFSETQ. V was clipped by 1 base and J by 7 bases; unmatched bases: 8. This CDR3 is CASSLSGTTGGEAFF. The CDR3 DNA reads TGCGCCAGCAGCTTGTCGGGGACGACAGGGGGTGAAGCTTTCTTT.

The chain uses TRBV18 and TRBJ1-3; TRBD1 matches at 10 bases. CDR1 and CDR2 from the germline V gene are KGHSH and LQKENI. CDR3 size: 16 residues. Trimming at V came to 3 bases and at J to 3 bases, leaving 5 bases not matched to a gene. CDR3 residues: CASSPMGQGSGNTIYF. DNA of the CDR3: TGTGCCAGCTCACCGATGGGACAGGGGAGTGGAAACACCATATATTTT.

The chain carries TRBV18 and TRBJ2-1; 9 bases map to TRBD1. Germline V gene sequence: CDR1 KGHSH, CDR2 LQKENI. CDR3 length equals 16 residues. The junction had 6 bases not matched to a gene; V was cut back by 3 bases and J by 3 bases. Written as DNA, the CDR3 is TGTGCCAGCTCACCGCCCGTGACAGGGGGCTACAATGAGCAGTTCTTC. Protein sequence: CASSPPVTGGYNEQFF.

The V and J genes are TRBV7-9 and TRBJ2-3; 14 nucleotides align to TRBD2. This CDR3 is 16 amino acids long. V was pared by 4 bases and J by 6 bases, with 6 bases of the junction left unmatched. Germline values: CDR1 SEHNR, CDR2 FQNEAQ (reference sequence). The CDR3 DNA reads as TGTGCCAGCAGCTCGTGGACTAGCGGGGGGCGGGATACGCAGTATTTT. Protein product: CASSSWTSGGRDTQYF.

The chain joins TRBV18 to TRBJ1-5; 10 bases are shared with TRBD1. In germline, CDR1 is KGHSH, CDR2 LQKENI. The CDR3 runs 16 residues. Trimming took 5 bases from V and 2 from J; bases not matched to a gene: 6. As DNA, the CDR3 is TGTGCCAGCTCATTATCCGGGACAGGGGGCAATCAGCCCCAGCATTTT. It codes for CASSLSGTGGNQPQHF.

The chain employs TRBV9 and TRBJ1-2; perhaps TRBD1 as D (6 bases). In germline, CDR1 is SGDLS, CDR2 YYNGEE. The V end was cut by 0 bases, the J end by 4 bases, with 10 bases between. This CDR3 contains 14 residues. The CDR3 is CASSVAPGAYGYTF. The CDR3 nucleotides are TGTGCCAGCAGCGTAGCTCCAGGGGCCTATGGCTACACCTTC.

The chain is built from TRBV6-5 and TRBJ1-2; 7 bases line up with TRBD1. This CDR3 has 14 residues. V lost 2 bases to trimming and J lost 8 bases; unmatched junction nucleotides: 8. Germline values: CDR1 MNHEY, CDR2 SVGAGI. DNA for the CDR3: TGTGCCAGCAGTTACACCGACAGGGCCTCCGGCTACACCTTC. This translates into CASSYTDRASGYTF.

CDR3 DNA: TGCGCCAGCAGCTTGCCGGGGGCGGGGGGATCCGCTGAAGCTTTCTTT. Amino acid sequence: CASSLPGAGGSAEAFF. The V call is TRBV5-1, the J call TRBJ1-1; TRBD1 might be the D (6 bases). Looked up from germline, CDR1 is SGHRS and CDR2 is YFSETQ. This CDR3 has 16 amino acids. V lost 1 base and J 6 bases, leaving 19 bases between the germline ends.

The chain employs TRBV2 and TRBJ2-7, with D perhaps matching TRBD2 (5 bases). CDR3 length equals 13 residues. Per the germline V gene, CDR1 is SNHLY and CDR2 is FYNNEI. V was clipped by 6 bases and J by 5 bases, with 14 bases between them. CDR3 region: CASSLTSRHEQYF. The CDR3 DNA reads as TGTGCCAGCAGCCTCACTAGTAGGCACGAGCAGTACTTC. The complete variable domain, with remaining parts taken from reference TRBV2 and TRBJ2-7, reads EPEVTQTPSHQVTQMGQEVILRCVPISNHLYFYWYRQILGQKVEFLVSFYNNEISEKSEIFDDQFSVERPDGSNFTLKIRSTKLEDSAMYFCASSLTSRHEQYFGPGTRLTVT.

The chain joins TRBV13 to TRBJ2-1, with TRBD2 identical over 8 bases. The J segment lost 5 bases and the V segment lost 0 bases, leaving 3 bases of the junction unmatched. This CDR3 has 15 residues. The germline V gene has CDR1 PRHDT and CDR2 FYEKMQ (reference sequence). The CDR3 region has the DNA TGTGCCAGCAGCTTAGGCACTAGCGGTAACAATGAGCAGTTCTTC. Translation gives CASSLGTSGNNEQFF.